These 21 T cell receptor beta chains were sequenced from one sample in a study of radiotherapy plus CTLA-4 blockade in lung cancer. The protocol was immunoSEQ multiplex PCR, while the TCRdb copy is restricted to in-frame clones and leaves out a portion. This table holds tens of thousands of clones, approximately 86% found once. The sequenced sample was peripheral blood, obtained from a patient treated with radiotherapy plus ipilimumab. The origin of the receptors is a human donor with non-small cell lung cancer that progressed on radiotherapy plus ipilimumab.

The V call is TRBV15, the J call TRBJ1-2; D unclear. V shed 5 bases and J shed 5 bases, with 21 bases lying between them. CDR1 LNHNV and CDR2 YYDKDF come from the germline V gene (reference sequence). This CDR3 is built from 16 residues. DNA for the CDR3: TGTGCCACCAGCTCGGGCAGGCTCGAGCTACATTATGGCTACACCTTC. It yields the protein CATSSGRLELHYGYTF.

The V call is TRBV19, the J call TRBJ1-2; 7 bases are shared with TRBD1. V was pared by 7 bases and J by 2 bases, with 10 bases of the junction left unmatched. Germline-derived CDR1 and CDR2 are LNHDA and SQIVND (reference sequence). This CDR3 is built from 15 residues. CDR3 in DNA: TGTGCCAGTAATTCCGTACTACAGGGGAACTATGGCTACACCTTC. The encoded protein is CASNSVLQGNYGYTF.

The chain employs TRBV7-6 and TRBJ1-2; D possibly corresponds to TRBD1 (5 bases). The ends were cut back, 4 bases at V and 4 bases at J, with 13 bases in the middle. CDR3 size: 14 residues. Germline CDR1 is SGHVS and CDR2 is FNYEAQ. In DNA form, the CDR3 reads TGTGCCAGCAGCTCTACCGGGACGGCCTATGGCTACACCTTC. Translated: CASSSTGTAYGYTF.

The rearrangement links TRBV11-3 to TRBJ2-4; D gene unclear. From germline, CDR1 is SGHNT and CDR2 YENEEA. CDR3 length: 14 amino acids. V was clipped by 5 bases and J by 8 bases, with 16 bases between them. The CDR3 sequence is CASSPNDNGHIQYF. DNA for the CDR3: TGTGCCAGCAGCCCAAACGACAACGGGCACATTCAGTACTTC.

The rearrangement joins TRBV6-9 to TRBJ2-7, with D maybe TRBD1 (8 bases). Trimming pared 11 bases from V and 4 bases from J, leaving 18 bases between. Germline V gives CDR1 MNHGY, CDR2 SVAAGI. This CDR3 contains 13 residues. The CDR3 spells CAGSGTGSYEQYF. In DNA form, the CDR3 reads TGTGCCGGAAGCGGGACAGGTTCTTACGAGCAGTACTTC.

The CDR3 reads CASSLGQGETRNQPQHF. DNA for the CDR3: TGTGCCAGCAGCTTAGGACAGGGGGAGACGCGGAATCAGCCCCAGCATTTT. The chain uses TRBV7-9 and TRBJ1-5, with 9 bases that match TRBD1. V lost 1 base to trimming and J lost 4 bases; unmatched junction nucleotides: 8. The CDR3 runs to 17 residues. Germline V CDR1 and CDR2: SEHNR, FQNEAQ (reference sequence).

This chain joins TRBV19 and TRBJ2-1, with D perhaps being TRBD1 or TRBD2 (5 bases each). This CDR3 contains 14 residues. Per the germline V gene, CDR1 is LNHDA and CDR2 is SQIVND (reference sequence). Trimming cost V 4 bases and J 7 bases, with 14 bases left between them. Here the CDR3 DNA reads TGTGCCAGTAGTACCTCCCGGGACCTAAATGAGCAGTTCTTC. Encoded protein: CASSTSRDLNEQFF.

The chain links TRBV6-4 to TRBJ2-2, with D tentatively TRBD2 (6 bases). Trimming pared 6 bases from V and 1 base from J, leaving 6 bases between. The CDR3 extends over 13 amino acids. The germline gives CDR1 MRHNA, CDR2 SNTAGT. CDR3 DNA sequence: TGTGCCAGCAGGCGGGGGAACACCGGGGAGCTGTTTTTT. Translation: CASRRGNTGELFF.

V and J are TRBV5-4 and TRBJ2-3; 8 bases fit TRBD1. The junction had 6 bases not matched to a gene; V was cut back by 2 bases and J by 4 bases. The CDR3 consists of 15 residues. In germline, CDR1 is SGHNT, CDR2 YYREEE (reference sequence). The CDR3 protein is CASSFSGQEADTQYF. CDR3 coding DNA: TGTGCCAGCAGCTTTTCGGGACAGGAGGCAGATACGCAGTATTTT.

This sequence joins TRBV5-1 and TRBJ2-5; D unresolved. Germline V gives CDR1 SGHRS, CDR2 YFSETQ. The V and J ends lost 4 bases and 2 bases respectively, with 6 bases between them. This CDR3 contains 12 residues. CDR3 sequence: CASSLEQETQYF. CDR3 DNA sequence: TGCGCCAGCAGCCTCGAGCAAGAGACCCAGTACTTC.

The V gene is TRBV4-3, the J gene TRBJ2-1; D gene uncertain. V was cut by 0 bases and J by 2 bases, with 11 bases left in between. This CDR3 has 16 amino acids. CDR1 and CDR2 (germline): LGHNA, YSLEER. The CDR3 here is CASSQDWAGAYNEQFF. The CDR3 DNA sequence: TGCGCCAGCAGCCAAGATTGGGCAGGAGCCTACAATGAGCAGTTCTTC.

The chain recombines TRBV6-1 with TRBJ2-7; D is undetermined. Trimming took off 7 bases at V and 3 bases at J, with 13 bases between the two ends. CDR3 size: 13 residues. Germline assignment: CDR1 MNHNS and CDR2 SASEGT. The CDR3 DNA follows: TGTGCCAGCACCCCCCCGGGCCGCTACGAGCAGTACTTC. Amino acids: CASTPPGRYEQYF.

Details on this clone: Other nucleotide sequences from this sample produce the same CDR3. The chain employs TRBV27 and TRBJ2-3, with D tentatively TRBD1 (5 bases). Trimming shortened V by 2 bases and J by 0 bases, and 9 bases separated the two germline ends. Germline CDR1 is MNHEY and CDR2 is SMNVEV (reference sequence). The CDR3 is made up of 15 amino acids. The CDR3 loop is CASSLLGVSTDTQYF. The CDR3 nucleotides are TGTGCCAGCAGTTTACTAGGGGTCAGCACAGATACGCAGTATTTT.

This rearrangement joins TRBV30 to TRBJ2-1; D remains ambiguous. Germline CDR1 is GTSNPN and CDR2 is SVGIG (reference sequence). V was clipped by 5 bases and J by 0 bases, with 8 bases between them. The CDR3 is 13 residues long. The CDR3 sequence is CAWVRFSYNEQFF. The CDR3 DNA reads TGTGCCTGGGTCCGATTCTCCTACAATGAGCAGTTCTTC.

The V call is TRBV6-5, the J call TRBJ1-6; no clear D. Trimming pared 6 bases from V and 8 bases from J, leaving 8 bases between. The germline CDR1 and CDR2 sequences are MNHEY and SVGAGI. This CDR3 is 12 amino acids long. The CDR3 DNA follows: TGTGCCAGCAGCCGTCCGGATTCACCCCTCCACTTT. It specifies CASSRPDSPLHF.

This chain connects TRBV6-5 to TRBJ1-1; D perhaps matches TRBD1 (5 bases). The CDR3 runs 14 residues. Deletions cut 6 bases from V and 0 bases from J, with 11 bases between. Per the germline V gene, CDR1 is MNHEY and CDR2 is SVGAGI. The CDR3 reads CASRTTELNTEAFF. CDR3 coding DNA: TGTGCCAGCAGAACGACAGAATTGAACACTGAAGCTTTCTTT.

Notes on this clone: At one end, the junction sequence differs from germline, possibly due to a read error. V gene TRBV6-1 combines with J gene TRBJ2-7; D is ambiguous. The CDR3 loop spans 11 amino acids. Per germline, CDR1 MNHNS and CDR2 SASEGT. CDR3 coding DNA: TGTGCCAGCAGTGATTTTGAGTCGGTCGACTTC. This codes for CASSDFESVDF.

This clone was seen only a few times. CDR3 amino acids: CASRGPTGELFF. CDR3 DNA: TGTGCCAGCAGGGGACCTACCGGGGAGCTGTTTTTT. The chain carries TRBV7-6 and TRBJ2-2, with D perhaps given as TRBD1 or TRBD2 (5 bases each). The CDR3 sequence is 12 residues long. Germline V CDR1 and CDR2: SGHVS, FNYEAQ. V was clipped by 6 bases and J by 5 bases, with 7 bases between them.

The chain combines TRBV5-4 with TRBJ1-5, with unresolved D. The CDR3 is 13 amino acids. Germline V lookup: CDR1 SGHNT, CDR2 YYREEE (reference sequence). Trimming removed 0 bases from V and 3 bases from J, with 4 bases in between. The DNA of the CDR3 is TGTGCCAGCAGCTTGGGACCCAATCAGCCCCAGCATTTT. Protein: CASSLGPNQPQHF.

CDR3 nucleotides: TGTGCCAGCAGTTACGGGACAGGCACTGAAGCTTTCTTT. Amino acids: CASSYGTGTEAFF. The rearrangement uses TRBV6-5 and TRBJ1-1; 8 positions match TRBD1. The trim removed 2 bases at V and 4 bases at J, leaving 0 bases unmatched. The CDR3 runs to 13 residues. Per the germline V gene, CDR1 is MNHEY and CDR2 is SVGAGI.

The J gene is TRBJ1-3, the V gene TRBV6-6; D remains ambiguous. Germline CDR1 MNHNY, CDR2 SVGAGI (reference sequence). There are 16 residues in the CDR3. Trimming left V 6 bases short and J 0 bases short, with 15 bases between. CDR3 nucleotide sequence: TGTGCCAGCAGCAAACTGGTGGCAGCCTCTGGAAACACCATATATTTT. This encodes CASSKLVAASGNTIYF.